This T cell receptor (beta chain) was sequenced in a study of T cells expressing NK-cell markers. Study-wide context: The TCR beta repertoires were obtained from sorted CD3+CD56+NKG2C+, CD3+CD56+NKG2C- and CD3+CD56-NKG2C+ T cells. Just one sequenced donor of eight was HCMV-seronegative, while seven were seropositive.

The study's findings and limits: Whether expanded NKG2C+ T cell clones recognized HCMV stayed uncertain.

To note about this clonotype: Its antigen is as yet unknown.

Germline V gene lookup returns CDR1 DFQATT and CDR2 SNEGSKA (reference sequence). This CDR3 has 13 amino acids. A 5'RACE template switching approach incorporating UMIs was used to make TCR beta cDNA. TCRdb re-called the 5' RACE reads; every CDR3 protein appears as one record, without DNA. The sample table sets out about 260,000 distinct CDR3 sequences. The specimen was blood T cells: a sorted CD56 or NKG2C T cell subset, CD4+ or CD8+ T cells, or bulk PBMC T cells (not recorded which). This receptor was identified in a young man in good health. This chain connects TRBV20-1 to TRBJ1-1; TCRdb returns TRBD1, unconfirmable since there is no DNA. CDR3 amino acids: CSAPFGGRAEAFF.